The 24 T cell receptor beta chains reported below all come from one sample, sequenced in a study of blood T cell repertoires in COVID-19. TCRdb's copy holds only in-frame clones and misses some; the assay was immunoSEQ multiplex PCR. The sample yields approximately 300,000 clones, about 85% seen once. Sequencing used PBMCs or T cells enriched from blood (not recorded which). These receptors were obtained from a woman in her thirties who had been exposed to COVID-19.

V gene TRBV2 combines with J gene TRBJ1-5; no firm D call. CDR1 and CDR2 (germline): SNHLY, FYNNEI. V was cut by 3 bases and J by 0 bases, with 9 bases left in between. This CDR3 is 15 amino acids long. The CDR3 sequence is CASSESPISNQPQHF. CDR3 DNA sequence: TGTGCCAGCAGTGAGAGCCCTATTAGCAATCAGCCCCAGCATTTT.

The chain carries TRBV28 and TRBJ1-5, with a possible D match to TRBD1 (5 bases). V was cut by 4 bases and J by 5 bases, with 15 bases left in between. The CDR3 length is 15 residues. Germline V gives CDR1 MDHEN, CDR2 SYDVKM. CDR3 DNA sequence: TGTGCCAGCAGTTCCTCGGGGGGACGGCATCAGCCCCAGCATTTT. This translates into CASSSSGGRHQPQHF.

The rearrangement joins TRBV6-5 to TRBJ1-5; D might be TRBD1 (6 bases). CDR1 and CDR2 (germline): MNHEY, SVGAGI. V was pared by 6 bases and J by 6 bases, with 18 bases between. This CDR3 spans 15 amino acids. The CDR3 DNA reads TGTGCCAGCAGCCGGGGGGGGGCGCTGGGTCAGCCCCAGCATTTT. Translated, it gives CASSRGGALGQPQHF.

V and J are TRBV5-5 and TRBJ1-1; TRBD1 matches at 10 bases. Trimming removed 4 bases from V and 1 base from J; junction bases left unmatched: 7. The CDR3 is made up of 16 amino acids. Germline CDR1 reads SGHKS; CDR2 reads YYEKEE (reference sequence). For the CDR3, the DNA is TGTGCCAGCAGCCAGACAGGGGGCGCATGGAACACTGAAGCTTTCTTT. It codes for CASSQTGGAWNTEAFF.

V is TRBV9 and J is TRBJ2-3; 10 bases are shared with TRBD2. The CDR3 is 16 amino acids. CDR1 and CDR2 (germline): SGDLS, YYNGEE. Germline trimming cut 3 bases from V and 1 base from J; bases unmatched to any gene: 5. The CDR3 reads CASSGRGLAGTDTQYF. Here the CDR3 DNA reads TGTGCCAGCAGCGGGAGAGGACTAGCGGGCACAGATACGCAGTATTTT.

This chain links TRBV10-1 with TRBJ1-5; 7 positions agree with TRBD1. The V and J ends lost 4 bases and 2 bases, in that order; junction bases with no gene match: 8. The CDR3 loop spans 16 amino acids. Germline CDR1 reads WNHNN; CDR2 reads SYGVQD (reference sequence). This CDR3 is CASSGGRGKGNQPQHF. CDR3 sequence (DNA): TGCGCCAGCAGTGGGGGCAGGGGGAAAGGCAATCAGCCCCAGCATTTT.

J is TRBJ1-2 and V is TRBV5-8; D unresolved. V was cut by 4 bases and J by 4 bases, with 17 bases left in between. The CDR3 spans 15 residues. The germline gives CDR1 SGHTS, CDR2 YDEGEE. CDR3: CASSLDAEQFYGYTF. The DNA of the CDR3 is TGTGCCAGCAGCCTCGATGCGGAGCAGTTCTATGGCTACACCTTC.

The chain's CDR3 is CASSLRIGQPQHF. The CDR3 DNA reads as TGTGCCAGCAGTTTAAGGATCGGGCAGCCCCAGCATTTT. This chain uses TRBV12-3 or TRBV12-4 with TRBJ1-5; D unresolved. Trimming took off 2 bases at V and 7 bases at J, with 9 bases between the two ends. The CDR3 runs 13 residues.

DNA of the CDR3: TGTGCCAGCAGTTTAATTGGACAGGGGTTCCACGAGCAGTACTTC. As protein: CASSLIGQGFHEQYF. The rearrangement links TRBV6-2 or TRBV6-3 to TRBJ2-7; TRBD1 aligns across 9 bases. Unmatched junction bases numbered 9, after V lost 4 bases and J lost 5 bases. The CDR3 consists of 15 residues. Germline loops: CDR1 MNHEY, CDR2 SVGEGT.

The chain joins TRBV5-4 to TRBJ2-7; 11 nucleotides match TRBD2. This CDR3 is built from 14 residues. V lost 3 bases, J lost 3 bases, and 2 bases stayed unmatched. Germline assignment: CDR1 SGHNT and CDR2 YYREEE (reference sequence). For the CDR3, the DNA is TGTGCCAGCAGCTGGGGACTAGCGGACTACGAGCAGTACTTC. This sequence encodes CASSWGLADYEQYF.

The chain joins TRBV7-2 to TRBJ1-5, with D possibly matching TRBD1 (5 bases). The CDR3 totals 15 residues. V was pared by 2 bases and J by 5 bases, with 13 bases between. Germline V gene lookup returns CDR1 SGHTA and CDR2 FQGNSA. DNA of the CDR3: TGTGCCAGCAGCTTACTATGGGGCCCTGATCAGCCCCAGCATTTT. As protein: CASSLLWGPDQPQHF.

The chain joins TRBV2 to TRBJ2-3; 8 bases agree with TRBD2. There are 16 residues in the CDR3. V was clipped by 7 bases and J by 0 bases; unmatched bases: 9. CDR1 is SNHLY and CDR2 is FYNNEI in the germline V gene. The CDR3 region has the DNA TGTGCCAGCATGCCGGGACTAGTGATTAGCACAGATACGCAGTATTTT. Amino acid sequence: CASMPGLVISTDTQYF.

This chain joins TRBV11-2 and TRBJ1-2; D ambiguous. Trimming took 0 bases from V and 8 from J, leaving 19 bases between them. Germline values: CDR1 SGHAT, CDR2 FQNNGV. The CDR3 is 16 residues long. DNA for the CDR3: TGTGCCAGCAGCTTAGACACCCAGGCCCGAATTGGGGGCTACACCTTC. It codes for CASSLDTQARIGGYTF.

The chain links TRBV11-2 to TRBJ1-2; tentatively, D is TRBD1 (5 bases). Per germline, CDR1 SGHAT and CDR2 FQNNGV. V lost 5 bases to trimming and J lost 8 bases, with 21 bases between them. The length of the CDR3 is 15 residues. DNA for the CDR3: TGTGCCAGCAGCCCCAAAAAGACCCACCAGGGAGGCTACACCTTC. The encoded protein is CASSPKKTHQGGYTF.

The V and J genes are TRBV18 and TRBJ2-1; TRBD1 aligns across 10 bases. The CDR3 contains 18 residues. The trim removed 4 bases at V and 1 base at J, leaving 10 bases unmatched. From germline, CDR1 is KGHSH and CDR2 LQKENI. CDR3 amino acids: CASSLTVGGQGSYNEQFF. In DNA form, the CDR3 reads TGTGCCAGCTCACTCACCGTTGGGGGACAGGGGTCCTACAATGAGCAGTTCTTC.

This clone was counted a single time. The chain is built from TRBV27 and TRBJ1-5; D possibly corresponds to TRBD1 (5 bases). Trimming left V 2 bases short and J 6 bases short, with 17 bases between. CDR1 is MNHEY, CDR2 SMNVEV, per germline (reference sequence). The CDR3 contains 16 residues. The CDR3 nucleotides are TGTGCCAGCAGTTTAGGGGGGAAGGGGTTCGGTCAGCCCCAGCATTTT. Amino acid sequence: CASSLGGKGFGQPQHF.

The chain couples TRBV19 to TRBJ1-2, with D hard to call. Germline assignment: CDR1 LNHDA and CDR2 SQIVND (reference sequence). V was trimmed by 1 base and J by 4 bases, leaving 13 bases between them. This CDR3 has 15 amino acids. CDR3 in amino acids: CASSIGKWEIYGYTF. The CDR3 region has the DNA TGTGCCAGTAGTATAGGCAAGTGGGAGATCTATGGCTACACCTTC.

This clone was counted between two and nine times. This rearrangement joins TRBV7-2 to TRBJ2-1, with TRBD1 as a possible D gene (7 bases). CDR3 length: 14 amino acids. Per the germline V gene, CDR1 is SGHTA and CDR2 is FQGNSA. V lost 5 bases and J lost 10, with 18 bases in between. CDR3 loop: CASSPVVAGGEQFF. As DNA, the CDR3 is TGTGCCAGCAGCCCCGTGGTAGCAGGGGGGGAGCAGTTCTTC.

This chain links TRBV6-5 with TRBJ1-5; D is uncertain. The CDR3 extends over 15 amino acids. The V gene's germline CDR1 is MNHEY and CDR2 SVGAGI. Trimming shortened V by 2 bases and J by 0 bases, and 8 bases separated the two germline ends. The CDR3 DNA reads as TGTGCCAGCAGTTACGGGCAGTATAGCAATCAGCCCCAGCATTTT. Its translation: CASSYGQYSNQPQHF.

The genes are TRBV5-1 and TRBJ1-1; D is ambiguous. The CDR3 runs 15 residues. V lost 2 bases and J 3 bases, leaving 14 bases between the germline ends. Germline CDR1 reads SGHRS; CDR2 reads YFSETQ. This CDR3 reads CASSFGGARDTEAFF. CDR3 coding DNA: TGCGCCAGCAGCTTTGGCGGCGCTCGGGACACTGAAGCTTTCTTT.

The V gene is TRBV7-2, the J gene TRBJ2-7, with D maybe TRBD2 (5 bases). V was cut by 5 bases and J by 7 bases, with 12 bases left in between. CDR1 is SGHTA, CDR2 FQGNSA, per germline. The CDR3 covers 12 residues. The CDR3 DNA follows: TGTGCCAGCAGCCCTGGGCGGGTTGAGCAGTACTTC. Residues: CASSPGRVEQYF.

The sample holds one count of this clone. The chain recombines TRBV14 with TRBJ2-1; 7 bases are a match to TRBD2. The V segment lost 2 bases and the J segment 8 bases; nucleotides outside the gene matches: 9. Germline V CDR1 and CDR2: SGHDN, FVKESK. The CDR3 runs 15 residues. In nucleotides, the CDR3 is TGTGCCAGCAGCCAACTACCCCGACTAGCTGATGAGCAGTTCTTC. This gives the protein CASSQLPRLADEQFF.

Points on this clone: This specimen includes other DNA sequences encoding the same CDR3. The chain links TRBV29-1 to TRBJ1-4; weak D call: TRBD1 (6 bases). CDR1 SQVTM and CDR2 ANQGSEA come from the germline V gene. The CDR3 length is 13 residues. Deletions cut 2 bases from V and 5 bases from J, with 9 bases between. This CDR3 reads CSVERGSNEKLFF. Here the CDR3 DNA reads TGCAGCGTTGAAAGGGGGTCCAATGAAAAACTGTTTTTT.

The chain couples TRBV6-5 to TRBJ1-1; D is uncertain. Germline-derived CDR1 and CDR2 are MNHEY and SVGAGI. Trimming stripped 8 bases from V and 0 bases from J, with 7 bases between. This CDR3 spans 12 amino acids. The CDR3 protein is CASSQMNTEAFF. The CDR3 DNA sequence: TGTGCCAGCTCACAGATGAACACTGAAGCTTTCTTT.